Below, one T cell receptor (beta chain) is given with its context. The target antigen is unknown. The CDR3 is made up of 14 amino acids. With V trimmed by 2 bases and J by 4 bases, 0 bases remained unmatched. Germline assignment: CDR1 SGDLS and CDR2 YYNGEE. In the PCR, 60 Vbeta and 13 Jbeta primers were used. Here immunoSEQ multiplex PCR was the method, and the copy in TCRdb shows in-frame clones only, minus some. Of 170,000 or so clones in the sample, around 80% were seen once. This record belongs to a study of cytomegalovirus exposure and HLA in healthy donors. The study, taken as a whole, reports: What was likely a sequencing artifact was a cluster of highly shared sequence variants. By a later analysis, the bulk of CMV-associated TCR beta chains appeared HLA-restricted.

The genes are TRBV9 and TRBJ2-4, with TRBD1 matching over 10 bases. The sequencing sample was made of PBMCs. The receptor comes from a woman in her forties or fifties in good health and CMV-seronegative. The CDR3 protein is CASSVGQGKNIQYF. The CDR3 DNA reads as TGTGCCAGCAGCGTGGGACAGGGGAAAAACATTCAGTACTTC.